One sample yielded the 22 T cell receptor beta chains listed below, sequenced in a study of Graves' ophthalmopathy and Graves' hyperthyroidism. Investigators amplified TCR beta CDR3 regions from RNA transcripts. RT-PCR in the first round used HTBI primers; a second-round multiplex PCR followed. TCRdb called the multiplex PCR reads again in MiXCR, with one record for every CDR3 protein. The sample shows roughly 400,000 distinct CDR3 sequences, about 16% of them seen only once. Material for sequencing was peripheral blood. These receptors were taken from a woman aged 18-35 years with Graves' ophthalmopathy.

Ten or more counts support this clonotype. The V gene is TRBV7-2, the J gene TRBJ1-5; D call uncertain. The CDR3 has 14 amino acids. V lost 6 bases and J 1 base, leaving 10 bases between the germline ends. Germline V gives CDR1 SGHTA, CDR2 FQGNSA. The CDR3 loop is CASSRQFSNQPQHF. The CDR3 DNA reads TGTGCCAGCAGTCGACAATTCAGCAATCAGCCCCAGCATTTT.

This clonotype was observed many times. The rearrangement joins TRBV30 to TRBJ2-7; D may be TRBD2 (5 bases). Between the trimmed V and J ends, which lost 4 bases and 0 bases, there was a span of 16 bases. Germline V lookup: CDR1 GTSNPN, CDR2 SVGIG (reference sequence). CDR3 length: 15 amino acids. The CDR3 loop is CAWTDGLSASYEQYF. The CDR3 DNA is TGTGCCTGGACCGACGGACTTTCTGCCTCCTACGAGCAGTACTTC.

This chain joins TRBV7-9 and TRBJ1-6; 8 nucleotides line up with TRBD1. The CDR3 totals 13 residues. V dropped 5 bases and J dropped 8; count of bases not matched to a gene: 2. Looked up from germline, CDR1 is SEHNR and CDR2 is FQNEAQ (reference sequence). CDR3 DNA sequence: TGTGCCAGCAGCCGGGACAGGCATTCACCCCTCCACTTT. Translated: CASSRDRHSPLHF.

This clonotype has at least ten counts. The chain employs TRBV7-9 and TRBJ1-1; no definite D call. Trimming cost V 0 bases and J 11 bases, with 7 bases left between them. The CDR3 runs to 11 residues. Germline V gene lookup returns CDR1 SEHNR and CDR2 FQNEAQ (reference sequence). The chain's CDR3 is CASSLAWVAFF. The CDR3 DNA is TGTGCCAGCAGCTTAGCTTGGGTGGCTTTCTTT.

This clonotype was picked up many times. The V call is TRBV27, the J call TRBJ2-5, with TRBD1 as a possible D gene (5 bases). V gave up 9 bases and J gave up 6 bases, with 17 bases separating them. The CDR3 runs 13 residues. The germline V gene has CDR1 MNHEY and CDR2 SMNVEV (reference sequence). CDR3 in DNA: TGTGCCAGTAGGACCGACAGTGAACAGACCCAGTACTTC. It codes for CASRTDSEQTQYF.

This clonotype was recorded many times. The chain joins TRBV7-9 to TRBJ1-2; D gene uncertain. Germline values: CDR1 SEHNR, CDR2 FQNEAQ (reference sequence). The V and J ends lost 11 bases and 6 bases respectively, with 16 bases between them. The CDR3 totals 12 residues. Here the CDR3 DNA reads TGTGCCGGGAGGATCGGTTTGGATGGCTACACCTTC. It codes for CAGRIGLDGYTF.

In this sample, this clonotype turned up many times. The V and J genes are TRBV12-3 or TRBV12-4 and TRBJ1-5, with a tentative D call TRBD1 (6 bases). The CDR3 has 14 amino acids. V lost 2 bases, J lost 3 bases, and 8 bases lay in between. The CDR3 bases are TGTGCCAGCAGTTTATCAGGGGCCAATCAGCCCCAGCATTTT. It specifies CASSLSGANQPQHF.

This rearrangement joins TRBV29-1 to TRBJ2-7, with a possible D match to TRBD1 (5 bases). V was trimmed by 7 bases and J by 0 bases, leaving 13 bases between them. CDR1 and CDR2 (germline): SQVTM, ANQGSEA. This CDR3 has 13 amino acids. For the CDR3, the DNA is TGCAGCGGGCCTAATGGACACTCCTACGAGCAGTACTTC. Its protein product is CSGPNGHSYEQYF.

This clonotype was recorded at least ten times. The rearrangement links TRBV5-1 to TRBJ1-3, with 7 bases lining up with TRBD1. The J segment lost 0 bases and the V segment lost 4 bases, leaving 7 bases of the junction unmatched. This CDR3 has 16 amino acids. Germline CDR1 SGHRS, CDR2 YFSETQ. Here the CDR3 reads CASSQGGSGSGNTIYF. CDR3 nucleotides: TGCGCCAGCAGCCAAGGGGGCAGCGGCTCTGGAAACACCATATATTTT.

The chain recombines TRBV6-1 with TRBJ2-7; 7 bases line up with TRBD1. The CDR3 is 14 amino acids. The V and J ends lost 5 bases and 5 bases, in that order; junction bases with no gene match: 9. Per germline, CDR1 MNHNS and CDR2 SASEGT. This CDR3 reads CASSLRGSANEQYF. The DNA for the CDR3 is TGTGCCAGCAGTCTCAGGGGGAGTGCGAACGAGCAGTACTTC.

In nucleotides, the CDR3 is TGTGCCAGCAGTGCTAAACTAGCGGGAGCCTTAGAGCAGTACTTC. It codes for CASSAKLAGALEQYF. The genes are TRBV25-1 and TRBJ2-7; 11 positions agree with TRBD2. CDR3 length: 15 residues. CDR1 is MGHDK and CDR2 is SYGVNS in the germline V gene. The trim removed 4 bases at V and 7 bases at J, leaving 9 bases unmatched.

This clonotype appeared many times. CDR3 sequence: CASGGTDNSPLHF. In DNA form, the CDR3 reads TGTGCCAGCGGGGGGACGGATAATTCACCCCTCCACTTT. The V gene is TRBV7-2, the J gene TRBJ1-6, with D perhaps TRBD1 (5 bases). The V and J ends lost 8 bases and 5 bases respectively, with 10 bases between them. The CDR3 totals 13 residues. Germline-derived CDR1 and CDR2 are SGHTA and FQGNSA.

This clonotype appeared many times. This chain joins TRBV6-1 and TRBJ2-1; 9 bases fit TRBD2. V trimming: 3 bases; J trimming: 6 bases; junction bases outside the gene matches: 6. The length of the CDR3 is 15 residues. Germline CDR1 and CDR2: MNHNS and SASEGT. CDR3 loop: CASSEASGNSNEQFF. The CDR3 DNA reads TGTGCCAGCAGTGAGGCTAGCGGGAATTCCAATGAGCAGTTCTTC.

This clonotype was counted at least ten times. This chain joins TRBV7-8 and TRBJ1-3; TRBD1 agrees at 11 bases. The CDR3 is made up of 14 amino acids. V was clipped by 6 bases and J by 5 bases; unmatched bases: 3. Germline V gene sequence: CDR1 SGHVS, CDR2 FQNEAQ. CDR3: CASRRDRGRNTIYF. CDR3 DNA: TGTGCCAGCAGACGGGACAGGGGGAGAAACACCATATATTTT.

In this sample, this clonotype turned up many times. The V and J genes are TRBV7-2 and TRBJ2-7; possible D gene TRBD2, 5 bases. Trimming shortened V by 1 base and J by 6 bases, and 10 bases separated the two germline ends. Germline loops: CDR1 SGHTA, CDR2 FQGNSA. This CDR3 spans 13 amino acids. The DNA of the CDR3 is TGTGCCAGCAGCTTAGTTCGGGGAAGCGAGCAGTACTTC. It translates to CASSLVRGSEQYF.

Many counts were recorded for this clonotype. This sequence joins TRBV15 and TRBJ2-5; D is uncertain. Germline assignment: CDR1 LNHNV and CDR2 YYDKDF (reference sequence). V was cut by 3 bases and J by 4 bases, with 9 bases left in between. The CDR3 length is 13 residues. CDR3 sequence (DNA): TGTGCCACCAGCAGTGGTCCCAGAGAGACCCAGTACTTC. Translating it yields CATSSGPRETQYF.

This clonotype was found many times. This chain uses TRBV12-3 or TRBV12-4 with TRBJ1-1, with D perhaps TRBD1 (6 bases). Trimming left V 2 bases short and J 0 bases short, with 19 bases between. This CDR3 is 18 amino acids long. In DNA, the CDR3 is TGTGCCAGCAGTTTACCGGGGGCACGTCCCGACGTGAACACTGAAGCTTTCTTT. Its protein product is CASSLPGARPDVNTEAFF.

This clonotype was seen repeatedly, ten times or more. This chain joins TRBV12-3 or TRBV12-4 and TRBJ2-5; D call uncertain. The CDR3 has 14 residues. V lost 7 bases and J 1 base, leaving 13 bases between the germline ends. Here the CDR3 reads CASTSPPVQETQYF. CDR3 nucleotide sequence: TGTGCCAGCACGTCCCCCCCGGTCCAAGAGACCCAGTACTTC.

In its sample, this clonotype was seen many times. The gene calls are TRBV27 and TRBJ1-6; a possible D gene is TRBD1 (5 bases). This CDR3 has 13 residues. V lost 2 bases and J 12 bases, leaving 11 bases between the germline ends. Germline-derived CDR1 and CDR2 are MNHEY and SMNVEV (reference sequence). Here the CDR3 reads CASSLTQGGPLHF. CDR3 in DNA: TGTGCCAGCAGTTTAACGCAGGGAGGACCCCTCCACTTT.

This clonotype has a single count. The chain has TRBV4-3 and TRBJ2-7; the D gene could be TRBD1 or TRBD2 (5 bases each). Trimming removed 1 base at V and 2 bases at J, with 12 bases between. The V gene's germline CDR1 is LGHNA and CDR2 YSLEER. The CDR3 loop spans 15 amino acids. The CDR3 DNA reads TGCGCCAGCAGCCAAGTGGCCCGGGACGCCTACGAGCAGTACTTC. Translated, it gives CASSQVARDAYEQYF.

Ten or more counts support this clonotype. This chain uses TRBV6-1 with TRBJ1-6; D unresolved. CDR3 length: 12 amino acids. Per germline, CDR1 MNHNS and CDR2 SASEGT. V was shortened by 4 bases and J by 10 bases, with 8 bases between the two germline ends. The CDR3 region has the DNA TGTGCCAGCAGTGGCCCATGGTCACCCCTCCACTTT. Translation gives CASSGPWSPLHF.

This clonotype was counted between two and nine times. In DNA, the CDR3 is TGTGCCACCAGCAGAGATTCATACACCAAAGGGAATCACGAGCAGTACTTC. Protein: CATSRDSYTKGNHEQYF. V is TRBV15 and J is TRBJ2-7; no clear D. The length of the CDR3 is 17 residues. V shed 0 bases and J shed 5 bases, with 20 bases lying between them. Germline CDR1 reads LNHNV; CDR2 reads YYDKDF (reference sequence).